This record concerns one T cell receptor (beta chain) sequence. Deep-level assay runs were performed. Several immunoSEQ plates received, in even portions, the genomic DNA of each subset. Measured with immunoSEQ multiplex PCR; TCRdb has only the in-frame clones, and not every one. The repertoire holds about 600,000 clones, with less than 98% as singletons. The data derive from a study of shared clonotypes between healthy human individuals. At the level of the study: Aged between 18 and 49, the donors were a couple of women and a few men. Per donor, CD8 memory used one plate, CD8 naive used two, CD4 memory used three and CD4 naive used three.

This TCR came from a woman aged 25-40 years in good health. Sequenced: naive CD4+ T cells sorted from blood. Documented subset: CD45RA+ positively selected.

As DNA, the CDR3 is TGCGCCAGCTCCGGGACTAGAGAGACCCAGTACTTC. This translates into CASSGTRETQYF. This chain uses TRBV5-1 with TRBJ2-5, with 8 bases identical to TRBD2. The V and J ends lost 7 bases and 4 bases, in that order; junction bases with no gene match: 3. Per the germline V gene, CDR1 is SGHRS and CDR2 is YFSETQ. The CDR3 is 12 amino acids.